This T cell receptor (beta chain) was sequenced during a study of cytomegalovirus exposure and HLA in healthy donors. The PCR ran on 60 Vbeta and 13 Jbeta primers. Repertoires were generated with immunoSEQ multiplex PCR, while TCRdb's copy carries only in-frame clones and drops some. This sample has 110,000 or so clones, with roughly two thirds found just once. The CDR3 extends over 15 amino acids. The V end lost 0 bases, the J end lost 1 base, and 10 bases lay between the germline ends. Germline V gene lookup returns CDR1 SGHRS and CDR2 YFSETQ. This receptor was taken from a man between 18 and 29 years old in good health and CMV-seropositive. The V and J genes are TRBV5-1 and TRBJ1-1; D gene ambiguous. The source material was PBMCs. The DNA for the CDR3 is TGCGCCAGCAGCTTGGTCCTGTCGGGGAACACTGAAGCTTTCTTT. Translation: CASSLVLSGNTEAFF.